Listed below are T cell receptor beta chains from one sample, sequenced in a study of cytomegalovirus exposure and HLA in healthy donors. Data came from immunoSEQ multiplex PCR; TCRdb stores just in-frame clones and leaves some out. The sample carries 80,000 to 95,000 clones, roughly nine tenths recorded once. The source material was PBMCs. The receptors here all came from a man aged 25-45 years in good health and CMV-seropositive. Both conserved end residues are part of each CDR3. Fields, in order: J gene, clone size, D gene, V gene, CDR3 protein, CDR3 DNA. A D gene is named only where the DNA matches it firmly. Not all rows give a size; the values are once, few, many and, for expanded clones, a class.

J: TRBJ2-3; size: NA; D: TRBD2; V: TRBV5-1; CDR3: CASSLEAGGSADTQYF; DNA: TGCGCCAGCAGCTTGGAGGCCGGCGGGAGCGCAGATACGCAGTATTTT
J: TRBJ1-2; size: NA; D: TRBD1; V: TRBV7-2; CDR3: CASSLRRDRGLGYTF; DNA: TGTGCCAGCAGCCTAAGGCGGGACAGGGGGCTTGGCTACACCTTC
J: TRBJ2-3; size: NA; D: NA; V: TRBV6-5; CDR3: CASSPGFLRTDTQYF; DNA: TGTGCCAGCAGCCCGGGGTTTCTCCGCACAGATACGCAGTATTTT
J: TRBJ2-1; size: NA; D: TRBD2; V: TRBV5-4; CDR3: CASSVRLAGKSYNEQFF; DNA: TGTGCCAGCAGCGTCCGACTAGCGGGGAAGTCCTACAATGAGCAGTTCTTC
J: TRBJ1-2; size: NA; D: NA; V: TRBV19; CDR3: CASSRGSRVRGGGYTF; DNA: TGTGCCAGTAGTCGGGGCAGCCGCGTTCGAGGGGGTGGCTACACCTTC
J: TRBJ2-3; size: NA; D: TRBD2; V: TRBV9; CDR3: CASSVEGLASTDTQYF; DNA: TGTGCCAGCAGCGTAGAGGGACTAGCCAGCACAGATACGCAGTATTTT
J: TRBJ2-1; size: NA; D: TRBD1; V: TRBV7-9; CDR3: CASSLAATGGNEQFF; DNA: TGTGCCAGCAGCTTAGCTGCGACAGGGGGAAATGAGCAGTTCTTC
J: TRBJ2-1; size: NA; D: NA; V: TRBV7-2; CDR3: CASSPGQYNEQFF; DNA: TGTGCCAGCAGCCCTGGACAGTACAATGAGCAGTTCTTC
J: TRBJ1-1; size: NA; D: TRBD1; V: TRBV6-6; CDR3: CASSWTGGDTEAFF; DNA: TGTGCCAGCAGCTGGACAGGGGGGGACACTGAAGCTTTCTTT
J: TRBJ1-2; size: NA; D: TRBD1; V: TRBV19; CDR3: CASSINRGAYYGYTF; DNA: TGTGCCAGTAGTATCAACAGGGGCGCATACTATGGCTACACCTTC
J: TRBJ2-2; size: NA; D: NA; V: TRBV27; CDR3: CASSLSGLTSGELFF; DNA: TGTGCCAGCAGTTTATCGGGACTTACGTCCGGGGAGCTGTTTTTT
J: TRBJ2-7; size: few; D: TRBD2; V: TRBV6-1; CDR3: CASSDTSGGGYEQYF; DNA: TGTGCCAGCAGTGACACTAGCGGTGGAGGCTACGAGCAGTACTTC
J: TRBJ2-7; size: few; D: NA; V: TRBV5-5; CDR3: CASSLNPTNGEQYF; DNA: TGTGCCAGCAGCTTGAATCCCACGAACGGCGAGCAGTACTTC
J: TRBJ1-4; size: few; D: NA; V: TRBV6-5; CDR3: CATAPGLNNEKLFF; DNA: TGTGCCACGGCCCCGGGACTGAATAATGAAAAACTGTTTTTT
J: TRBJ2-1; size: NA; D: TRBD2; V: TRBV5-1; CDR3: CATARLGGDNEQFF; DNA: TGCGCCACCGCTCGTTTGGGGGGGGACAATGAGCAGTTCTTC
J: TRBJ2-5; size: NA; D: NA; V: TRBV18; CDR3: CASSPPGRETQYF; DNA: TGTGCCAGCTCACCACCGGGGAGAGAGACCCAGTACTTC
J: TRBJ2-7; size: NA; D: TRBD1; V: TRBV7-9; CDR3: CASSPGQGPHEQYF; DNA: TGTGCCAGCAGCCCGGGACAGGGGCCCCACGAGCAGTACTTC
J: TRBJ1-1; size: NA; D: NA; V: TRBV6-5; CDR3: CASSTPRGGNTEAFF; DNA: TGTGCCAGCAGCACCCCGCGGGGCGGAAACACTGAAGCTTTCTTT
J: TRBJ1-5; size: NA; D: TRBD1; V: TRBV4-2; CDR3: CASSQPGQSNQPQHF; DNA: TGTGCCAGCAGCCAACCGGGACAGAGCAATCAGCCCCAGCATTTT
J: TRBJ2-1; size: NA; D: NA; V: TRBV7-2; CDR3: CASSLVSEVGEQFF; DNA: TGTGCCAGCAGCTTAGTATCCGAGGTTGGGGAGCAGTTCTTC
J: TRBJ2-7; size: once; D: NA; V: TRBV15; CDR3: CATSREASYEQYF; DNA: TGTGCCACCAGCAGAGAGGCCTCCTACGAGCAGTACTTC
J: TRBJ2-6; size: NA; D: NA; V: TRBV19; CDR3: CATRDSGANVLTF; DNA: TGTGCCACCCGGGACTCTGGGGCCAACGTCCTGACTTTC
J: TRBJ2-5; size: NA; D: NA; V: TRBV15; CDR3: CATSRDIGQETQYF; DNA: TGTGCCACCAGCAGAGATATCGGTCAAGAGACCCAGTACTTC
J: TRBJ2-7; size: NA; D: TRBD1; V: TRBV19; CDR3: CASSQTGISYEQYF; DNA: TGTGCCAGCTCCCAGACAGGGATCTCCTACGAGCAGTACTTC
J: TRBJ1-2; size: NA; D: NA; V: TRBV19; CDR3: CASSIGAGYGYTF; DNA: TGTGCCAGTAGTATCGGGGCGGGATATGGCTACACCTTC
J: TRBJ2-5; size: NA; D: NA; V: TRBV10-3; CDR3: CAIRSQVNQETQYF; DNA: TGTGCCATCAGATCTCAGGTTAACCAAGAGACCCAGTACTTC
J: TRBJ1-4; size: NA; D: NA; V: TRBV27; CDR3: CASSLLEGEKLFF; DNA: TGTGCCAGCAGTTTATTGGAGGGTGAAAAACTGTTTTTT
J: TRBJ1-2; size: NA; D: NA; V: TRBV18; CDR3: CASSPQGNYGYTF; DNA: TGTGCCAGCTCACCACAGGGGAACTATGGCTACACCTTC
J: TRBJ2-5; size: NA; D: NA; V: TRBV29-1; CDR3: CSVEDFGGPLKTQYF; DNA: TGCAGCGTTGAAGATTTTGGAGGACCCTTAAAGACCCAGTACTTC
J: TRBJ1-2; size: NA; D: NA; V: TRBV5-1; CDR3: CASSYSHETNYGYTF; DNA: TGCGCCAGCAGCTATAGCCATGAAACTAACTATGGCTACACCTTC
J: TRBJ1-2; size: NA; D: NA; V: TRBV2; CDR3: CASSTTWTSEANYGYTF; DNA: TGTGCCAGCAGCACCACCTGGACATCTGAAGCTAACTATGGCTACACCTTC
J: TRBJ1-2; size: NA; D: NA; V: TRBV28; CDR3: CASSRLSGNYGYTF; DNA: TGTGCCAGCAGTCGCCTATCGGGGAACTATGGCTACACCTTC
J: TRBJ2-7; size: once; D: NA; V: TRBV10-3; CDR3: CAITAVRQDLYEQYF; DNA: TGTGCCATCACCGCAGTTAGACAGGACCTCTACGAGCAGTACTTC
J: TRBJ2-4; size: NA; D: NA; V: TRBV29-1; CDR3: CSVEDHGEENIQYF; DNA: TGCAGCGTTGAAGATCACGGCGAGGAAAACATTCAGTACTTC
J: TRBJ2-7; size: once; D: NA; V: TRBV10-3; CDR3: CAISESNSPTFYEQYF; DNA: TGTGCCATCAGTGAGTCGAACAGCCCCACCTTCTACGAGCAGTACTTC
J: TRBJ2-1; size: NA; D: TRBD2; V: TRBV28; CDR3: CASSFPGVAGGDNEQFF; DNA: TGTGCCAGCAGTTTCCCCGGGGTAGCGGGAGGGGATAATGAGCAGTTCTTC
J: TRBJ2-7; size: NA; D: NA; V: TRBV5-5; CDR3: CASSLYSGRALGYF; DNA: TGTGCCAGCAGCTTGTATTCTGGGCGCGCTCTCGGGTACTTC
J: TRBJ2-7; size: NA; D: TRBD2; V: TRBV7-9; CDR3: CASSSGGSGYEQYF; DNA: TGTGCCAGCAGCTCTGGCGGGAGTGGTTACGAGCAGTACTTC
J: TRBJ2-1; size: few; D: TRBD2; V: TRBV4-1; CDR3: CASSQGRASGRNEQFF; DNA: TGCGCCAGCAGCCAAGGTCGGGCTAGCGGGAGGAATGAGCAGTTCTTC
J: TRBJ1-1; size: NA; D: NA; V: TRBV30; CDR3: CAWKKGLVTEAFF; DNA: TGTGCCTGGAAAAAGGGGCTCGTTACTGAAGCTTTCTTT
J: TRBJ2-7; size: NA; D: TRBD1; V: TRBV19; CDR3: CASSWDRGYEQYF; DNA: TGTGCCAGTAGTTGGGACAGGGGATACGAGCAGTACTTC
J: TRBJ1-1; size: NA; D: NA; V: TRBV2; CDR3: CASSEEEGMNTEAFF; DNA: TGTGCCAGCAGTGAAGAGGAGGGGATGAACACTGAAGCTTTCTTT
J: TRBJ2-7; size: NA; D: TRBD1; V: TRBV5-1; CDR3: CASSLGQGVYEQYF; DNA: TGCGCCAGCAGCTTGGGACAGGGGGTTTACGAGCAGTACTTC
J: TRBJ2-1; size: NA; D: TRBD2; V: TRBV10-3; CDR3: CAISESSGRLNEQFF; DNA: TGTGCCATCAGTGAGTCTAGCGGGAGATTGAATGAGCAGTTCTTC
J: TRBJ2-3; size: NA; D: TRBD2; V: TRBV30; CDR3: CAWRSGLAIADTQYF; DNA: TGTGCCTGGAGGTCGGGACTAGCGATCGCAGATACGCAGTATTTT
J: TRBJ2-2; size: NA; D: NA; V: TRBV4-1; CDR3: CASSPRGTGELFF; DNA: TGCGCCAGCAGCCCCAGGGGCACCGGGGAGCTGTTTTTT
J: TRBJ2-3; size: once; D: NA; V: TRBV27; CDR3: CASRIVGGRDTQYF; DNA: TGTGCCAGCCGCATCGTGGGAGGTCGGGATACGCAGTATTTT
J: TRBJ2-7; size: NA; D: TRBD2; V: TRBV7-3; CDR3: CASSFFAGGSYEQYF; DNA: TGTGCCAGCAGCTTTTTTGCGGGAGGCTCCTACGAGCAGTACTTC
J: TRBJ2-7; size: NA; D: NA; V: TRBV11-2; CDR3: CASSFRGAYEQYF; DNA: TGTGCCAGCAGCTTTCGCGGCGCCTACGAGCAGTACTTC
J: TRBJ2-5; size: few; D: TRBD1; V: TRBV7-9; CDR3: CASSPGQVKETQYF; DNA: TGTGCCAGCAGCCCGGGACAGGTCAAGGAGACCCAGTACTTC